A single sample gave rise to the 9 T cell receptor beta chains below, sequenced in a study of identifying expanded T cells in peripheral blood. Using immunoSEQ multiplex PCR, the repertoire was profiled, and TCRdb retains in-frame clones only, with some absent. Altogether 50,000 to 70,000 clones are present, about 87% being singletons, with the ten largest covering roughly 4.5%. Specimen: blood. Receptor source: a person aged 18 to 75 in good health.

This chain links TRBV29-1 with TRBJ1-2; no clear D. This CDR3 is built from 17 residues. Germline loops: CDR1 SQVTM, CDR2 ANQGSEA. V was clipped by 1 base and J by 5 bases, with 23 bases between them. The CDR3: CSVEGLFLRPAGYGYTF. CDR3 bases: TGCAGCGTTGAAGGACTATTCTTGCGCCCTGCAGGATATGGCTACACCTTC.

The CDR3 spells CASSLASGLLYEQYF. The CDR3, as DNA: TGCGCCAGCAGCTTGGCTAGCGGGCTCCTTTACGAGCAGTACTTC. The J gene is TRBJ2-7, the V gene TRBV5-1; TRBD2 matches at 8 bases. This CDR3 has 15 residues. V was pared by 0 bases and J by 4 bases, with 6 bases of the junction left unmatched. The germline CDR1 and CDR2 sequences are SGHRS and YFSETQ.

This sequence joins TRBV10-3 and TRBJ2-7; 8 nucleotides match TRBD1. V trimming: 10 bases; J trimming: 0 bases; junction bases outside the gene matches: 8. The CDR3 contains 14 residues. Germline-derived CDR1 and CDR2 are ENHRY and SYGVKD. The DNA for the CDR3 is TGTGCCACCCTGGGACAGGAGAGCTCCTACGAGCAGTACTTC. Translated, it gives CATLGQESSYEQYF.

This clone has only a few counts. The V gene is TRBV21-1, the J gene TRBJ2-3; the DNA was not compared with TRBD1, the D call given in the table. TRBV21-1 is given as a pseudogene. There are 16 residues in the CDR3. CDR3 amino acids: CASSKVGQASTDTQYF. CDR3 DNA: TGTGCCAGCAGCAAAGTCGGACAAGCTAGCACAGATACGCAGTATTTT.

J is TRBJ1-5 and V is TRBV6-4; TRBD1 aligns across 7 bases. CDR3 size: 15 residues. The junction had 7 bases not matched to a gene; V was cut back by 5 bases and J by 3 bases. Germline CDR1 reads MRHNA; CDR2 reads SNTAGT. CDR3 sequence reads: CASSTPQGVNQPQHF. The CDR3 DNA follows: TGTGCCAGCAGTACCCCCCAGGGGGTCAATCAGCCCCAGCATTTT.

The V call is TRBV29-1, the J call TRBJ2-7; TRBD1 might be the D (5 bases). Looked up from germline, CDR1 is SQVTM and CDR2 is ANQGSEA. With 3 bases removed from V and 6 bases from J, the gap between germline ends came to 15 bases. The CDR3 extends over 13 amino acids. CDR3 bases: TGCAGCGTTGAGAAGTCAGGGAACGGCGAGCAGTACTTC. Its translation is CSVEKSGNGEQYF.

J is TRBJ1-5 and V is TRBV27, with D possibly TRBD1 on 5 matching bases. CDR3 length: 16 amino acids. V lost 2 bases to trimming and J lost 2 bases, with 13 bases between them. Germline V lookup: CDR1 MNHEY, CDR2 SMNVEV (reference sequence). The CDR3 sequence: CASSLIPQGGNQPQHF. In nucleotides, the CDR3 is TGTGCCAGCAGTTTAATCCCGCAGGGTGGCAATCAGCCCCAGCATTTT.

CDR3 region: CSVALAGGDLGTQYF. CDR3 coding DNA: TGCAGCGTTGCCCTAGCGGGGGGGGACCTGGGTACGCAGTATTTT. The chain couples TRBV29-1 to TRBJ2-3, with 12 bases lining up with TRBD2. The CDR3 is made up of 15 amino acids. Losses at the gene ends were 4 bases for V and 8 bases for J; bases not matched to a gene: 10. The germline gives CDR1 SQVTM, CDR2 ANQGSEA.

This chain's CDR3 is CATSRRSGQTNEKLFF. DNA for the CDR3: TGTGCCACCAGCAGACGCTCGGGACAGACTAATGAAAAACTGTTTTTT. The chain is built from TRBV15 and TRBJ1-4; 7 bases are a match to TRBD1. The junction had 5 bases not matched to a gene; V was cut back by 2 bases and J by 2 bases. The CDR3 is 16 amino acids. CDR1 is LNHNV and CDR2 is YYDKDF in the germline V gene (reference sequence).